These 5 T cell receptor beta chains were all obtained from the same sample, sequenced in a study of T cell repertoires in cytomegalovirus infection. These receptors have no known antigen. In TCRdb, the reads were re-called with MiXCR into one record per CDR3 protein. The table includes around 430,000 distinct CDR3 sequences, about 42% detected once. This sample comprised cultured PBMCs, obtained from culture after CMV antigen stimulation. The source is a human donor in good health (CMV status not recorded). Some clones in this sample may be carry-over from other donors' samples.

This clonotype was counted a few times. Here the CDR3 DNA reads TGTGCCAGCAGCTTGTCGGCTAGCGGGACCTACGAGCAGTACTTC. Its protein is CASSLSASGTYEQYF. V is TRBV11-2 and J is TRBJ2-7; 9 nucleotides match TRBD2. Trimming at V came to 3 bases and at J to 2 bases, leaving 5 bases not matched to a gene. The CDR3 length is 15 residues. CDR1 and CDR2 (germline): SGHAT, FQNNGV.

V gene TRBV6-5 combines with J gene TRBJ2-6; TRBD1 matches at 8 bases. The CDR3 is made up of 17 amino acids. J gave up 1 base and V 5 bases, and 7 bases lay outside the gene matches. CDR1 and CDR2 from the germline V gene are MNHEY and SVGAGI. CDR3 loop: CASSAGQGWSGANVLTF. The CDR3 region has the DNA TGTGCCAGCAGTGCAGGACAGGGATGGTCTGGGGCCAACGTCCTGACTTTC.

This clonotype was seen many times. The rearrangement links TRBV7-2 to TRBJ1-2; 9 bases map to TRBD1. Germline V gives CDR1 SGHTA, CDR2 FQGNSA. CDR3 length: 16 residues. V lost 0 bases to trimming and J lost 4 bases; unmatched junction nucleotides: 6. CDR3 sequence (DNA): TGTGCCAGCAGCTTAGCGCCCGGGACAGGGCCCTATGGCTACACCTTC. It specifies CASSLAPGTGPYGYTF.

There are a few counts of this clonotype. The chain links TRBV7-4 to TRBJ2-7, with D possibly matching TRBD1 (6 bases). The CDR3 is 13 residues long. From germline, CDR1 is SGHVT and CDR2 SQSDAQ. Between the trimmed V and J ends, which lost 5 bases and 3 bases, there was a span of 11 bases. DNA of the CDR3: TGTGCCAGCAGCCCCGGACAGTTCTACGAGCAGTACTTC. It yields the protein CASSPGQFYEQYF.

Only a few counts were recorded for this clonotype. J is TRBJ2-3 and V is TRBV11-2, with 9 bases identical to TRBD2. J was trimmed by 5 bases and V by 4 bases; bases with no gene match: 10. Germline V CDR1 and CDR2: SGHAT, FQNNGV. The CDR3 sequence is 16 residues long. This CDR3 reads CASSWAGGPSLDTQYF. CDR3 in DNA: TGTGCCAGCAGCTGGGCGGGGGGGCCATCCTTAGATACGCAGTATTTT.